These 3 T cell receptor beta chains came from one sample sequenced in a study of naive and memory T cell subsets. Amplification of ligated cDNA took four PCR rounds with SP2 and nested alpha and beta constant primers. TCRdb re-derived calls from the UMI-ligation and nested PCR reads in MiXCR, one entry per CDR3 protein. The table has 20,000 to 25,000 distinct CDR3 sequences, nearly 6% seen once. Treatment given: skin biopsy from PPD injection site in Mantoux-positive individual. An oligonucleotide containing a UMI was ligated to the 3' end of TCR cDNA. Specimen: skin, collected from a tuberculin skin test site. Receptors originate from an adult in good health.

The genes are TRBV5-1 and TRBJ1-1; D possibly corresponds to TRBD1 (5 bases). This CDR3 spans 14 amino acids. V was cut by 3 bases and J by 1 base, with 10 bases left in between. Germline V gene data show CDR1 as SGHRS and CDR2 as YFSETQ. The CDR3 DNA reads as TGCGCCAGCAGCTCTACACAGGCGAACACTGAAGCTTTCTTT. Its protein is CASSSTQANTEAFF.

The CDR3 sequence: CASSLQAGRNTGELFF. CDR3 bases: TGTGCCAGCAGCTTACAAGCGGGAAGGAACACCGGGGAGCTGTTTTTT. This sequence joins TRBV7-3 and TRBJ2-2; 7 bases match TRBD2. Per the germline V gene, CDR1 is SGHTA and CDR2 is FQGTGA. The CDR3 is 16 amino acids. The J segment lost 1 base and the V segment lost 2 bases, leaving 4 bases of the junction unmatched.

This clonotype was detected ten times or more. The rearrangement uses TRBV5-1 and TRBJ2-1; 12 positions agree with TRBD2. The CDR3 has 17 amino acids. Germline V gene sequence: CDR1 SGHRS, CDR2 YFSETQ. The V gene end was trimmed by 0 bases and the J gene end by 8 bases; junction bases not matched to a gene: 9. CDR3 loop: CASSLAGTSGLLDEQFF. The CDR3, as DNA: TGCGCCAGCAGCTTGGCCGGGACTAGCGGGCTACTGGATGAGCAGTTCTTC.